Presented here are 15 T cell receptor beta chains from one specimen sequenced in a study of CD8 T cells in Susac syndrome. Random-hexamer reverse transcription was applied to about 0.45 to 1 ug RNA. TCRdb reprocessed the immunoSEQ multiplex PCR reads with MiXCR, giving one entry per CDR3 protein. The sample holds about 280,000 distinct CDR3 sequences, roughly 84% seen once. The sequencing input was CD8+ T cells from PBMCs. All receptors come from a human donor with multiple sclerosis.

The chain uses TRBV27 and TRBJ2-1; TRBD2 matches at 10 bases. This CDR3 has 20 residues. The germline gives CDR1 MNHEY, CDR2 SMNVEV (reference sequence). V dropped 1 base and J dropped 6; count of bases not matched to a gene: 18. CDR3 DNA sequence: TGTGCCAGCAGTTTATGGAGCCCGCGGCTAGCGGGAGCGGTTGGCAATGAGCAGTTCTTC. This sequence encodes CASSLWSPRLAGAVGNEQFF.

J is TRBJ2-7 and V is TRBV6-2 or TRBV6-3, with D unclear. From germline, CDR1 is MNHEY and CDR2 SVGEGT. V lost 3 bases and J 4 bases, leaving 16 bases between the germline ends. This CDR3 contains 15 residues. The CDR3 DNA follows: TGTGCCAGCAGTTATACCTTTCCCCTCTCATACGAGCAGTACTTC. Translated, it gives CASSYTFPLSYEQYF.

The chain couples TRBV2 to TRBJ2-2; D is uncertain. The CDR3 consists of 12 residues. Looked up from germline, CDR1 is SNHLY and CDR2 is FYNNEI. V was shortened by 9 bases and J by 7 bases, with 12 bases between the two germline ends. The DNA of the CDR3 is TGTGCCAGTTTCAATAAGGGCGGGGAGCTGTTTTTT. Translated, it gives CASFNKGGELFF.

The V gene is TRBV27, the J gene TRBJ1-2, with D perhaps TRBD1 (5 bases). The CDR3 sequence is 15 residues long. Looked up from germline, CDR1 is MNHEY and CDR2 is SMNVEV (reference sequence). V lost 4 bases and J 0 bases, leaving 12 bases between the germline ends. CDR3 sequence: CASSSGQAPNYGYTF. DNA of the CDR3: TGTGCCAGCAGTTCGGGGCAGGCCCCTAACTATGGCTACACCTTC.

The chain is built from TRBV12-3 or TRBV12-4 and TRBJ1-1; the D gene is possibly TRBD1 (5 bases). CDR3 length: 14 amino acids. V was shortened by 3 bases and J by 0 bases, with 8 bases between the two germline ends. CDR3 residues: CASSFVGVNTEAFF. CDR3 DNA: TGTGCCAGCAGTTTTGTAGGGGTGAACACTGAAGCTTTCTTT.

This chain links TRBV9 with TRBJ2-1; 7 bases are shared with TRBD2. This CDR3 has 17 amino acids. The J segment lost 2 bases and the V segment lost 0 bases, leaving 8 bases of the junction unmatched. Germline V gene lookup returns CDR1 SGDLS and CDR2 YYNGEE. The CDR3 DNA is TGTGCCAGCAGCGTAGCTGGAGCGAGCGGGGCCTACAATGAGCAGTTCTTC. Translation gives CASSVAGASGAYNEQFF.

The chain uses TRBV29-1 and TRBJ2-6; 8 bases map to TRBD1. In germline, CDR1 is SQVTM, CDR2 ANQGSEA. After removal of 3 bases from V and 2 bases from J, the junction contained 6 bases not matched to a gene. The CDR3 runs to 16 residues. CDR3 bases: TGCAGCGTTGAGTTGGACAGGGAAGCTGGGGCCAACGTCCTGACTTTC. It codes for CSVELDREAGANVLTF.

The rearrangement joins TRBV10-3 to TRBJ2-2, with TRBD2 as a possible D gene (6 bases). Trimming took 3 bases from V and 7 from J, leaving 18 bases between them. The CDR3 length is 16 residues. CDR1 and CDR2 (germline): ENHRY, SYGVKD. CDR3 sequence reads: CAISDPLTGEIGELFF. CDR3 DNA: TGTGCCATCAGTGACCCCCTTACGGGAGAGATCGGGGAGCTGTTTTTT.

V gene TRBV27 combines with J gene TRBJ1-5, with D hard to call. With 3 bases removed from V and 3 bases from J, the gap between germline ends came to 6 bases. The CDR3 covers 13 residues. Germline V lookup: CDR1 MNHEY, CDR2 SMNVEV (reference sequence). This CDR3 reads CASSLSPNQPQHF. The CDR3 bases are TGTGCCAGCAGTTTGAGCCCCAATCAGCCCCAGCATTTT.

The V gene is TRBV19, the J gene TRBJ2-1, with no clear D. CDR1 is LNHDA and CDR2 is SQIVND in the germline V gene (reference sequence). The CDR3 has 17 amino acids. The germline V and J ends were trimmed by 3 bases and 0 bases, with 15 bases remaining between them. The DNA of the CDR3 is TGTGCCAGTAGTATGAGCCGCTCCCCGAGCTCCTACAATGAGCAGTTCTTC. Its translation is CASSMSRSPSSYNEQFF.

V usage is TRBV12-3 or TRBV12-4 and J usage is TRBJ2-7; D ambiguous. The CDR3 covers 13 residues. Deletions cut 5 bases from V and 2 bases from J, with 10 bases between. The CDR3 sequence: CASSVGTTYEQYF. The CDR3 coding sequence is TGTGCCAGCAGTGTCGGCACAACCTACGAGCAGTACTTC.

The genes are TRBV18 and TRBJ1-4; D call uncertain. The CDR3 loop spans 15 amino acids. Trimming pared 8 bases from V and 0 bases from J, leaving 13 bases between. The germline V gene has CDR1 KGHSH and CDR2 LQKENI. This CDR3 is CASHKAAATNEKLFF. The DNA of the CDR3 is TGTGCCAGCCACAAGGCCGCGGCAACTAATGAAAAACTGTTTTTT. The variable domain in full, completed from reference TRBV18 and TRBJ1-4, reads NAGVMQNPRHLVRRRGQEARLRCSPMKGHSHVYWYRQLPEEGLKFMVYLQKENIIDESGMPKERFSAEFPKEGPSILRIQQVVRGDSAAYFCASHKAAATNEKLFFGSGTQLSVL.

CDR3 region: CASSSADSSSSLFF. The CDR3 DNA reads TGTGCCAGCAGCTCGGCTGACAGTAGTAGTTCGCTGTTTTTT. V usage is TRBV5-4 and J usage is TRBJ2-2, with D maybe TRBD1 (5 bases). Germline assignment: CDR1 SGHNT and CDR2 YYREEE (reference sequence). The CDR3 covers 14 residues. V lost 3 bases, J lost 13 bases, and 19 bases lay in between.

This chain's CDR3 is CASSSPSDRGKVNTEAFF. The CDR3 DNA sequence: TGTGCCAGCAGCTCGCCCTCGGACAGGGGGAAGGTGAACACTGAAGCTTTCTTT. This chain connects TRBV7-9 to TRBJ1-1; 10 nucleotides agree with TRBD1. V trimming: 4 bases; J trimming: 0 bases; junction bases outside the gene matches: 11. The length of the CDR3 is 18 residues. The germline gives CDR1 SEHNR, CDR2 FQNEAQ (reference sequence).

The chain is built from TRBV20-1 and TRBJ2-7; D possibly corresponds to TRBD1 (6 bases). Germline CDR1 and CDR2: DFQATT and SNEGSKA (reference sequence). The CDR3 loop spans 11 amino acids. Trimming pared 6 bases from V and 3 bases from J, leaving 9 bases between. The CDR3 region has the DNA TGCAGTGCAGGGGGTGGCTACGAGCAGTACTTC. It specifies CSAGGGYEQYF.